This T cell receptor beta chain came from a study of blood T cell repertoires in COVID-19. Generated by immunoSEQ multiplex PCR, the TCRdb table keeps only in-frame clones and is missing some. This table has some 160,000 clones, 80% appearing once. Those enrolled, adults aged roughly 18 to 89 years, came from roughly 23 US areas. Cohorts were based on clinical histories the participants reported. Trimming took off 7 bases at V and 4 bases at J, with 16 bases between the two ends. This CDR3 has 14 amino acids. Germline CDR1 and CDR2: SQVTM and ANQGSEA. This clone is medium-sized (0.01 to 0.1%) in the sample.

Sequenced material: PBMCs or T cells enriched from blood (not recorded which). The chain combines TRBV29-1 with TRBJ1-4; D may be TRBD1 (6 bases). The sequence was collected from a woman aged 55-75 years who had recovered from COVID-19. The CDR3 sequence: CSARGQSINEKLFF. For the CDR3, the DNA is TGCAGCGCACGCGGACAGAGTATTAATGAAAAACTGTTTTTT.